This TCR beta chain came from a study of CD8 T cells in ankylosing spondylitis. Regarding the study as a whole: In ankylosing spondylitis blood, a motif of eight highly homologous TCR beta variants appeared characteristic. A number of the motif variants had already been described in reactive arthritis synovial fluid and blood. Disease-linked clones had a CD8+ phenotype and relatively low frequency in peripheral blood.

There are many counts of this clonotype. Its target is unknown. One entry per CDR3 protein results from TCRdb running MiXCR on the 5' RACE reads. The sample has a few hundred thousand distinct CDR3 sequences; around 10% are singletons. This CDR3 region has 16 residues. Trimming removed 4 bases from V and 0 bases from J, with 16 bases in between. The V gene's germline CDR1 is SGHKS and CDR2 YYEKEE (reference sequence). Source material: blood, either unsorted or a sorted T cell fraction (not recorded which). This chain links TRBV5-5 with TRBJ1-1; D remains ambiguous. The sequence was collected from a female donor with ankylosing spondylitis or in good health (not recorded which). CDR3 DNA: TGTGCCAGCAGCCCGGAGTCGGGGTTCTTGAACACTGAAGCTTTCTTT. Protein sequence: CASSPESGFLNTEAFF.